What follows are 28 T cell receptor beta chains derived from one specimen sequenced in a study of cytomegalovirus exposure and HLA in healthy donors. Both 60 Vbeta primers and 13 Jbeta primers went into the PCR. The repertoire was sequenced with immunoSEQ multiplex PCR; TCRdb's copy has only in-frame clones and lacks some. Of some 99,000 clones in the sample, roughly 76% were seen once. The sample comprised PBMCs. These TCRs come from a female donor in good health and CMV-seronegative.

This chain's CDR3 is CAISPGSGRTNDNEQFF. In DNA form, the CDR3 reads TGTGCCATCAGCCCCGGTAGCGGGAGGACCAACGACAATGAGCAGTTCTTC. V usage is TRBV10-3 and J usage is TRBJ2-1, with 10 bases identical to TRBD2. V lost 6 bases and J lost 5; bases outside the gene matches: 13. Germline V gives CDR1 ENHRY, CDR2 SYGVKD. The CDR3 consists of 17 residues.

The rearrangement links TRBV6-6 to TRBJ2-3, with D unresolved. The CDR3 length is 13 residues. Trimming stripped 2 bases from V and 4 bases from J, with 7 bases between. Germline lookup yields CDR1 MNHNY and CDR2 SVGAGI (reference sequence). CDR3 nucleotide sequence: TGTGCCAGCAGTTACACCAGGTCAGATACGCAGTATTTT. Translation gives CASSYTRSDTQYF.

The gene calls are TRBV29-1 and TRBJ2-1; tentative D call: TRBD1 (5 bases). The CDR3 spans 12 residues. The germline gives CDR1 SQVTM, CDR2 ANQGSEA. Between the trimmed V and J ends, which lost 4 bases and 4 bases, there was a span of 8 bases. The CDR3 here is CSVGQGYNEQFF. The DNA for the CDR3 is TGCAGCGTTGGGCAGGGTTACAATGAGCAGTTCTTC.

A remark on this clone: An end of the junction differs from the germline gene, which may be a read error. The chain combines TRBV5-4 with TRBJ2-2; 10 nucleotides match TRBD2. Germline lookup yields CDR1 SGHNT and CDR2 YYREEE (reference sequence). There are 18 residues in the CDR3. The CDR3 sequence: CAISLGRVAGGKTGELFF. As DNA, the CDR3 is TGTGCCATCAGCTTGGGCCGGGTAGCGGGAGGCAAAACCGGGGAGCTGTTTTTT.

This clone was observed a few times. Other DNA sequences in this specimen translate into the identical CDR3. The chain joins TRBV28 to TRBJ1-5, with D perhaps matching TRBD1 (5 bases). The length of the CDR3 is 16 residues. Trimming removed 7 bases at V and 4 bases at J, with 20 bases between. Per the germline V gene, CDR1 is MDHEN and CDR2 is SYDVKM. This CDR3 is CASNPQPGQGNQPQHF. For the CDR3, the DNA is TGTGCCAGCAACCCGCAACCCGGCCAGGGTAATCAGCCCCAGCATTTT.

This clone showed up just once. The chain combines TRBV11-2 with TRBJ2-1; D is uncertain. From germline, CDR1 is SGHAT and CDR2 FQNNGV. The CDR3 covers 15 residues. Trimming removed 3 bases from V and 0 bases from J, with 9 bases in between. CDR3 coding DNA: TGTGCCAGCAGCTTGAGTTACAGCTCCTACAATGAGCAGTTCTTC. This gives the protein CASSLSYSSYNEQFF.

CDR3 region: CASSPIGGYTF. The CDR3 DNA is TGTGCCAGCAGCCCCATCGGGGGCTACACCTTC. The genes are TRBV5-8 and TRBJ1-2; D gene unclear. V lost 4 bases and J 8 bases, leaving 9 bases between the germline ends. The CDR3 sequence is 11 residues long. The V gene's germline CDR1 is SGHTS and CDR2 YDEGEE. Variable domain in full (rest from reference TRBV5-8 and TRBJ1-2): EAGVTQSPTHLIKTRGQQATLRCSPISGHTSVYWYQQALGLGLQFLLWYDEGEERNRGNFPPRFSGRQFPNYSSELNVNALELEDSALYLCASSPIGGYTFGSGTRLTVV.

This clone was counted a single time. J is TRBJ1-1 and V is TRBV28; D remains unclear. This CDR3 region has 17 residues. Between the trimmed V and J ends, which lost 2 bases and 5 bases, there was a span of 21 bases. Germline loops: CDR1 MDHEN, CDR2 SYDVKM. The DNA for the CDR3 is TGTGCCAGCAGTTTACCCCCCTGGGGAGGAGTGGGGACTGAAGCTTTCTTT. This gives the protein CASSLPPWGGVGTEAFF.

DNA for the CDR3: TGTGCCAGCAGCGAAGGGACAGTCTCCGAAGCTTTCTTT. Protein sequence: CASSEGTVSEAFF. The gene calls are TRBV9 and TRBJ1-1; 7 positions match TRBD1. Germline V CDR1 and CDR2: SGDLS, YYNGEE. The V gene end was trimmed by 3 bases and the J gene end by 8 bases; junction bases not matched to a gene: 7. The CDR3 consists of 13 residues.

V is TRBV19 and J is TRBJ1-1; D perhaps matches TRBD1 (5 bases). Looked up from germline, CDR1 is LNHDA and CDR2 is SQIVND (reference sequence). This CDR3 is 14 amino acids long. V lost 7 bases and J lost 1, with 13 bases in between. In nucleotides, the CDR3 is TGTGCCAGTAATACGGGGGGTCAGAACACTGAAGCTTTCTTT. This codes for CASNTGGQNTEAFF.

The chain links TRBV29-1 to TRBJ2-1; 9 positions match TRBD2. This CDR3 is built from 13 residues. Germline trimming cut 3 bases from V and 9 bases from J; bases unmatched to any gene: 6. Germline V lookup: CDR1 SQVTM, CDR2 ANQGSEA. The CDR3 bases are TGCAGCGTTGATGGTAGCGGGAGAGCTGAGCAGTTCTTC. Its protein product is CSVDGSGRAEQFF.

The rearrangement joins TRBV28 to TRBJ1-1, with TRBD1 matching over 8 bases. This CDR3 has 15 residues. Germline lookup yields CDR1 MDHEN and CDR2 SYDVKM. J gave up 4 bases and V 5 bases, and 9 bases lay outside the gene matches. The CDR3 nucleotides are TGTGCCAGCAGTACCCAAGGGACAGGAACCACTGAAGCTTTCTTT. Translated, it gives CASSTQGTGTTEAFF.

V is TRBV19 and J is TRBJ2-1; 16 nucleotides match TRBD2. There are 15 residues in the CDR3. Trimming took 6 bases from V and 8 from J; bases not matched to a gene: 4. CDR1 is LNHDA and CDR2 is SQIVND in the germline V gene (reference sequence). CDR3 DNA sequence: TGTGCCAGTAGGGGACTAGCGGGAGGGAGGGATGAGCAGTTCTTC. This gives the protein CASRGLAGGRDEQFF.

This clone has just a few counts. The CDR3 reads CASSPRPGNTEAFF. CDR3 nucleotides: TGCGCCAGCAGCCCTAGACCGGGGAACACTGAAGCTTTCTTT. The rearrangement joins TRBV4-1 to TRBJ1-1; D is unclear. Germline CDR1 MGHRA, CDR2 YSYEKL. This CDR3 has 14 residues. V lost 4 bases, J lost 1 base, and 10 bases lay in between.

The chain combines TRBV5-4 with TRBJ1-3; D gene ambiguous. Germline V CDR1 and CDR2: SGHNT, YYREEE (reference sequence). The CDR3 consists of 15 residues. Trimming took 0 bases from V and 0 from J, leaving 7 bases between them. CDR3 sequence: CASSLDQHSGNTIYF. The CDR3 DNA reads TGTGCCAGCAGCTTGGATCAACACTCTGGAAACACCATATATTTT.

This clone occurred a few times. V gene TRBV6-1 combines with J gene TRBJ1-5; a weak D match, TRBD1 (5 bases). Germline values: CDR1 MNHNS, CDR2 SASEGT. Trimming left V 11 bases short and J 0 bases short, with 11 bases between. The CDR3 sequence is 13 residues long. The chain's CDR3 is CASKGPSNQPQHF. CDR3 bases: TGTGCCTCCAAGGGGCCTAGCAATCAGCCCCAGCATTTT.

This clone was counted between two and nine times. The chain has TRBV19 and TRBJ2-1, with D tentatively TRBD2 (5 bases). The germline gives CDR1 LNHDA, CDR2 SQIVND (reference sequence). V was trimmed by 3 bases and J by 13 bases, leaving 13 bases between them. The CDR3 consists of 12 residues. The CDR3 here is CASSISGSLQFF. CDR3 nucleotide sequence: TGTGCCAGTAGTATCAGTGGGAGTTTACAGTTCTTC.

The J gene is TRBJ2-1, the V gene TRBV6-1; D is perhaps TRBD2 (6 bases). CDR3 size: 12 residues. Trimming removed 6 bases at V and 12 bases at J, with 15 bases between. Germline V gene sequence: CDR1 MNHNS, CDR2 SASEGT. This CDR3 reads CASRLADSGQFF. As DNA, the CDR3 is TGTGCCAGCAGACTAGCAGACTCCGGGCAGTTCTTC.

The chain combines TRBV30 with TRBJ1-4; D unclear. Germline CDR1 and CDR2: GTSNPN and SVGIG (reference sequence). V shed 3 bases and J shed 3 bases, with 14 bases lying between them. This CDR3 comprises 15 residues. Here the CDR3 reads CAWRLELGPNEKLFF. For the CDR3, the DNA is TGTGCCTGGAGACTCGAACTAGGGCCTAATGAAAAACTGTTTTTT.

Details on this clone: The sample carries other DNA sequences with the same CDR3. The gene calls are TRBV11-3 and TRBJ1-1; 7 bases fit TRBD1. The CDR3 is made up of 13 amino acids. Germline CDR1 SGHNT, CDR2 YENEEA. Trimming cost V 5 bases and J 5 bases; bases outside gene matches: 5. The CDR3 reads CASSQGVRTEAFF. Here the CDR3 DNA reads TGTGCCAGCAGCCAGGGGGTGCGAACTGAAGCTTTCTTT.

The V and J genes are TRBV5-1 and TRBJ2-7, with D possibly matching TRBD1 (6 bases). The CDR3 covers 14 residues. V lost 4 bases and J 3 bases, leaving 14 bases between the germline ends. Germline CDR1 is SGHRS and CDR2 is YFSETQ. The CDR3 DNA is TGCGCCAGCAGCCCCAGGACAGTCCTCTACGAGCAGTACTTC. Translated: CASSPRTVLYEQYF.

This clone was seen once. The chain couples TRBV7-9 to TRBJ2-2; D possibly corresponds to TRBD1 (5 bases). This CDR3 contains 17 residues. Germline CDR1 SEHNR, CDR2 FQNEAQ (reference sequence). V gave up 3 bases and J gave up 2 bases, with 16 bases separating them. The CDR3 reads CASSLDIGTINTGELFF. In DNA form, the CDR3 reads TGTGCCAGCAGCTTGGACATTGGAACCATCAACACCGGGGAGCTGTTTTTT.

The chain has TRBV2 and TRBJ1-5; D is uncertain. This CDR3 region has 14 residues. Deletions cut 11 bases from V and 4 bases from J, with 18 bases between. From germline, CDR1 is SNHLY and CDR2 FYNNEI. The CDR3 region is CAGAKSEINQPQHF. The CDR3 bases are TGTGCCGGAGCAAAGAGCGAGATAAATCAGCCCCAGCATTTT.

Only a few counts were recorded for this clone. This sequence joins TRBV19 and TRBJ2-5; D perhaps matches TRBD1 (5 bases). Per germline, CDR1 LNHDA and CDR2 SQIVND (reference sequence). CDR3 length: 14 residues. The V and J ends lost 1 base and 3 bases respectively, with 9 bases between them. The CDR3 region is CASSIGAGKETQYF. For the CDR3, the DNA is TGTGCCAGTAGTATAGGAGCAGGGAAAGAGACCCAGTACTTC.

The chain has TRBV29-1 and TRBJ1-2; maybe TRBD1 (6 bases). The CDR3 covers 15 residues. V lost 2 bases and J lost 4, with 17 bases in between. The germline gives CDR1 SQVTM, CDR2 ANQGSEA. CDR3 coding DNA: TGCAGCGTTGAACCCACCCTCCAGGGGATCTATGGCTACACCTTC. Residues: CSVEPTLQGIYGYTF.

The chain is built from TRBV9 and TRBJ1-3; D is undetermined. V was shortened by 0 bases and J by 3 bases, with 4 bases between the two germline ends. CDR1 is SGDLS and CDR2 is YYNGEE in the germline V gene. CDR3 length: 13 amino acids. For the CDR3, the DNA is TGTGCCAGCAGCGTAGTCCATGGAAACACCATATATTTT. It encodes CASSVVHGNTIYF.

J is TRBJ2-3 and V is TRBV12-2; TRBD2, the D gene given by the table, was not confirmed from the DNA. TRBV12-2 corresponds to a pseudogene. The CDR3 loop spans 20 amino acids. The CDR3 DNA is TGTGCAAGTCGCTTATTCTGTGGCGGTTATAGGACTAGTAGCACAGATACGCAGTATTTT. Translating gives CASRLFCGGYRTSSTDTQYF.

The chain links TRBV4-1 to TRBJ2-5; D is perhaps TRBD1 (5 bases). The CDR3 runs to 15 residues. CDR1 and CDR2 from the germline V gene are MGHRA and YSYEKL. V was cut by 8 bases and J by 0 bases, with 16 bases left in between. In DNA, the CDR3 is TGCGCCAGCCGAACCGTGACAGCTGACCAAGAGACCCAGTACTTC. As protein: CASRTVTADQETQYF.